This is a list of T cell receptor beta chains from one sample in a study of a mutant IDH1 vaccine in newly diagnosed glioma. No antigen is known for these receptors. The data were produced by immunoSEQ multiplex PCR, yet TCRdb's version contains in-frame clones alone and is incomplete. The table records tens of thousands of clones, 85% to 95% of them present only once. Here the sequenced sample was PBMCs, taken from a glioma patient whose treatment included an IDH1 peptide vaccine. The source is a man aged 45-65 years with glioma. Each CDR3 is given without its conserved first and last residue.

J,V,CDR3
TRBJ1-4,TRBV6-5,ASSYTQRMNEKLF
TRBJ2-7,TRBV7-8,ASSLAVRSYEQY
TRBJ2-7,TRBV5-6,ASSFGAGGNYEQY
TRBJ1-2,TRBV29-1,SFTAPSNYGYT
TRBJ2-3,TRBV4-2,ASSQTSGVTDTQY
TRBJ1-6,TRBV6-1,ASSAGGRSSPLH
TRBJ2-2,TRBV6-5,ASSYRSFVTGELF
TRBJ1-5,TRBV13,ASSLGRYNQPQH
TRBJ2-5,TRBV29-1,SVVGSSETQY
TRBJ1-2,TRBV6-1,ASSDGVYGYT
TRBJ1-5,TRBV7-9,ASSLYNGLSNQPQH
TRBJ2-2,TRBV29-1,SVGQGATGELF
TRBJ1-1,TRBV5-6,ASSSRQGIAF
TRBJ2-7,TRBV7-9,ASSLARRTPYEQY
TRBJ2-4,TRBV18,ASSPIGGTQNIQY
TRBJ2-5,TRBV27,ASSLPPPGLAGDSETQY
TRBJ1-5,TRBV25-1,ASSEGGTYQPQH
TRBJ1-5,TRBV19,ASSIGTRGLNQPQH
TRBJ1-2,TRBV6-6,ASRKTGADTNGYT
TRBJ1-2,TRBV6-4,ASTPEAGSYGYT
TRBJ2-2,TRBV1,TSSQDLSSQVNTGELF
TRBJ2-3,TRBV5-4,ASSFIDRILTDTQY
TRBJ2-5,TRBV5-4,ASSFYAEETQY
TRBJ2-5,TRBV29-1,SVAGLVETQY
TRBJ2-1,TRBV29-1,SVDYTSGNLQF
TRBJ2-2,TRBV7-2,ASSRGHANTGELF
TRBJ2-3,TRBV29-1,RAGNLTYTDTQY
TRBJ2-7,TRBV2,ASSEGDGYEQY
TRBJ1-5,TRBV4-1,ASSQASGGINQPQH
TRBJ1-2,TRBV28,ASSYREGNYGYT
TRBJ2-7,TRBV27,ASSPKGQEQY
TRBJ1-5,TRBV5-4,ASSFSGGGGNQPQH
TRBJ2-5,TRBV6-1,ASSLERETQY
TRBJ1-4,TRBV30,AWSVAGAWEKLF
TRBJ2-5,TRBV5-4,ASSFAGETQY
TRBJ2-1,TRBV19,ARPRTPTRNEQF